A single T cell receptor (beta chain) is shown here with its context. The specificity of this receptor is unknown. Per-nucleotide qualities are absent, and no much larger clonotype sits a single base away. The data were taken from a study of blood T cell repertoires in COVID-19 (TCRdb year 2020). With respect to the entire study: Samples from collaborators originated in the United States, Italy and Spain and spanned both the acute and convalescent phases of COVID-19. A freely available public database, intended as a resource for researchers studying the immune response to SARS-CoV-2, is where the repertoires were released. The material from the prospective study consisted of cDNA or gDNA derived from T cells, B-cell-depleted T cells, or PBMCs. Where available, HLA class I and class II types were taken from metadata supplied by the sample provider and were not determined by assay-based typing. Nearly every sample came with metadata listing a de-identified subject ID, COVID-19 status, age in years and sex. Subjects who had been exposed to COVID-19, were actively infected with it, or had recovered from it provided the deeply sampled blood TCRbeta repertoires that made up the dataset. Samples came from the ongoing ImmuneRACE study (first 160 participants) plus 1,254 subjects from 6 global collaborators.

TCRbeta CDR3 regions were amplified from genomic DNA using the immunoSEQ Assay, a bias-controlled multiplex PCR. In the source study's methods: The number of nucleated cells in each sample was estimated by amplification of reference gene primers within the assay. To quantify the absolute abundance of each unique TCRbeta CDR3 rearrangement, sequence reads were collapsed and filtered. For each sample, productive Simpson clonality was calculated as the square root of Simpson's diversity index over productive rearrangements. TCRdb re-hosts the immuneACCESS table, in-frame sequences only. Its copies lack some clones; in the studies checked, an unresolved V gene accounts for under half of them, and the cause for the rest is not known. From that table come the V and J calls and clone size; the DNA was used to work out D and trimming. A total of fewer than 250,000 clones appear in this sample, around four fifths of them only once. About 2.5% of the sample lies in the top ten.

The collaborating institutions used their own protocols to collect whole blood in K2EDTA tubes. Collaborator samples were shipped for TCRbeta analysis as frozen whole blood, isolated PBMCs, or DNA extracted from either sample type. V gives up 2 bases and J gives up 8 bases, and the segment between their germline ends measures 16 bases. The CDR3 covers 15 residues, taking in both the cysteine and the phenylalanine. The sequence is cut down to CDR3 DNA, 45 bases in frame from base 1. For CDR1 and CDR2, the germline V gene lists SGHTA and FQGTGA. Overall study results and their limits: How much clinical and demographic metadata was included differed by source and by participant, and the metadata was provided uncurated.

The specimen sequenced was peripheral blood. This sequence was found in a woman aged 40 to 50 with active or convalescent COVID-19. Recombination connected TRBV7-3 to TRBJ2-1, with TRBD2 tentatively as D gene (6 bases match). The sequenced DNA is TGTGCCAGCAGCTTACAGGCGGGAAGGTCCGATGAGCAGTTCTTC. It is translated as CASSLQAGRSDEQFF.